The source of this T cell receptor (beta chain) is a study of cytomegalovirus exposure and HLA in healthy donors (dated by TCRdb to between 2016 and 2019). In the study overall: An earlier analysis of approximately 600 of the donors reported approximately 290 Gb of sequence data and more than 90 million unique TCR beta sequences from 150 million to 200 million T cells. Donor age, sex, ethnicity and CMV serostatus were compiled together with the repertoire data. An earlier analysis of 587 of the donors used high-throughput TCR beta sequencing to judge whether each TCR beta V gene segment behaved as functional or pseudogenic. The study used immunosequencing to profile the T cell repertoires of 666 subjects and linked those repertoires to cytomegalovirus serostatus. A later analysis re-examined previously published TCR beta repertoires from more than 600 donors and added high-resolution HLA genotyping to investigate patterns of TCR occurrence. Rather than using new phenotypic data, the later analysis identified candidate immune exposures from TCR beta sequences and from how often those sequences occurred across donors. Typing coverage varied by locus: roughly 629-630 donors for A, B, C, DRB1 and DQB1; roughly 560 for DQA1; about 590 for DPA1; more than 450 for DPB1. The study combined high-throughput TCR immunosequencing, statistical association of individual TCRs with disease status, and machine learning to predict cytomegalovirus infection status. Among some 410 genotyped donors of the cohort, an average of roughly 240,000 unique TCR beta nucleotide sequences were sequenced per donor, approximately 20% of them non-productive. Roughly five DR-DQ haplotypes were treated as single units for association and clustering because of strong linkage in the cohort. All discovery cohort repertoires had been generated on a single sequencing platform. A later genetic analysis took genome-wide SNP genotypes for about three fifths of the 666 donors and used that subset as a discovery cohort. A separate validation cohort of roughly 130 different subjects was used in addition to the roughly 670-subject first cohort. Of the roughly 430 genotyped donors, around 81% fell in the genetic ancestry cluster associated with self-reported Caucasian donors. HLA typing included class I and class II loci at four-digit resolution. Around 320 gigabases of sequencing data and approximately 80 million unique TCR sequences were included in an early release covering several hundred HLA-typed donors. The aim of the study was to test whether cataloging public T cell receptors could identify signatures of past pathogen exposure. Beyond this particular receptor, the publication reports: Correlated functional status among segregating V segments might be attributable to linkage disequilibrium, but an unknown experimental factor could not be ruled out. Several of the top co-occurrence clusters appeared to be linked to parvovirus B19, influenza, CMV and Epstein-Barr virus, according to a later analysis. When HLA alleles, especially DR and DQ, strongly co-occurred, TCR associations were difficult to assign to individual alleles. In a later analysis, HLA-associated TCR beta chains were found to be more clonally expanded and to have lower generation probabilities than equally common non-associated chains. In a later analysis, 16,951 TCR beta sequences were associated with specific HLA alleles at a false discovery rate of 0.05. In the study, around 150 TCR beta chains were listed as associated with cytomegalovirus. According to a later analysis, TCR association rates differed among HLA loci, with DRB1 alleles showing the most associated TCRs and HLA-C alleles showing the fewest. Broadly in line with IMGT annotations, most TCR beta V segments showed up in productive rearrangements about 90% or about 30% of the time in an earlier analysis of a few hundred of the donors. In vitro tests confirmed that three of the cytomegalovirus-associated TCR beta chains recognize cytomegalovirus antigens. Across donors, most TCR sequences were observed very rarely, whereas some public TCRs were present in many individuals. Only TCR beta chains were sequenced in this cohort, and the absence of alpha or paired-chain data limited detectable features. An association between a missense DCLRE1C variant and V-gene and J-gene trimming of TCR beta chains was found in a later genetic analysis and replicated in an independent cohort. A further reported finding was that TCR beta sequences accurately predicted the HLA-A and HLA-B alleles for most subjects in the first cohort. According to a later genetic analysis, donors in an Asian-associated ancestry cluster had fewer N-insertions in productive TCRs than the approximately 710-donor mean. The only immune exposure information available for the cohort was CMV serostatus. According to the authors, the approach could potentially be generalized to other disease states and immunological phenotypes. A group of highly shared sequence variants was considered likely to be a technical artifact of the sequencing pipeline. According to a later analysis, most CMV-associated TCR beta chains appeared to be HLA-restricted, and the HLA associations seemed to be driven largely by CMV exposure. HLA typing was unavailable for some donors at each locus, so association tests used only the typed subset. Some IMGT-functional V segments, including TRBV6-2 and TRBV6-3, could not be distinguished by the 87-base-pair reads and were therefore excluded. The presence/absence analyses assumed that sequencing depth was roughly uniform across donors, and that assumption may not be true. Roughly 17 rarely observed V segments, including chromosome 9 orphons, were excluded from the earlier analysis of several hundred of the donors because counts were too low. The classifier was reported to diagnose cytomegalovirus status with high specificity and sensitivity in both the original and validation cohorts.

The cohort consisted of fewer than 700 healthy bone marrow donors. All cohort members were sampled while nominally healthy, although unrecorded immune exposures were likely present. The donor was CMV seropositive and was included in the group of about 290 seropositive cohort members. Each donor provided a peripheral blood sample, and peripheral blood mononuclear cells were used for TCR beta sequencing. Genomic DNA extraction from the blood cell samples was performed with the Qiagen DNeasy Blood Extraction Kit. The library came from the immunoSEQ multiplex PCR assay. The multiplex PCR relied on a mix of 60 forward primers for TCR Vbeta segments and 13 reverse primers for TCR Jbeta segments. The CDR3 region of rearranged TCR beta genes was amplified from genomic DNA by a multiplex PCR assay. The Illumina HiSeq System was used to sequence the amplified TCR beta libraries as 87-base-pair reads. The authors' pipeline ran thus. Across the roughly 700 repertoires, a later analysis counted approximately 83 million unique TCR beta chains, around 11 million of which were shared by at least two donors. To remove PCR and sequencing errors, raw reads were error-corrected and collapsed into unique sequences using a nearest-neighbor algorithm that merged closely related sequences. CDR3 sequences were aligned to IMGT reference sequences to assign V, D and J gene segments. For a sequence to be retained, at least a six-nucleotide match to both a V gene segment and a J gene segment was required. A rearrangement counted as productive if the CDR3 had no stop codons and remained in frame with V and J, and every other rearrangement counted as non-productive. CDR3 was defined by IMGT convention, running from the second conserved V-encoded cysteine to the conserved J-encoded phenylalanine. In an earlier analysis of just under 600 of the donors, sequences lacking an unambiguous match to a single V gene segment were excluded. In an earlier analysis of approximately 610 of the donors, V segments were called functional above 56.7% productive rearrangements and were called segregating when the between-donor standard deviation exceeded 5%. A statistical classification framework was built to diagnose cytomegalovirus status from the catalog of TCR beta chain sequences. V and J gene assignment, in a later analysis, came from comparing TCR nucleotide sequences with IMGT/GENE-DB human TR gene sequences. A later analysis assigned CDR3 sequences and most-parsimonious VDJ recombination scenarios with the TCRdist pipeline. In a later analysis, each TCR beta chain was defined by its CDR3 amino acid sequence together with its V-gene family, and reads lacking a unique V-gene family were excluded. A later analysis removed nearly 600 highly shared, low-generation-probability nucleotide sequences to deal with suspected cross-contamination and a sequencing artifact. In a later analysis, a clonal expansion index for each public chain was calculated from normalized within-repertoire ranks of inferred template counts. A later analysis computed generation probabilities with a VDJ recombination model fitted to out-of-frame rearrangements, and checked the results against IGoR. In a later analysis, hypergeometric tests were used to score TCR-TCR, TCR-HLA and TCR-CMV co-occurrence, with a repertoire-size bias correction applied to TCR pairs. False discovery rates were estimated in a later analysis by permuting HLA or CMV assignments 20 times. A later analysis grouped co-occurring TCRs with DBSCAN, adding TCRdist sequence similarity when clustering within HLA-allele-positive subsets. Repertoires with fewer than 30,000 or more than 120,000 public chains, plus five repertoires with anomalous nucleotide sharing, were excluded from co-occurrence clustering. Entries here come from immuneACCESS through TCRdb and include only in-frame sequences with V and J called. Some clones fail to appear in such tables; in the studies checked, an unresolved V gene covers under half of the shortfall, and the cause of the remainder is unknown. For V, J and clone size, that table is used; D and trimming come from the DNA. The sample table contains around 40,000 clones; only one count was recorded for over 65% of them. Roughly 18% of the sample rests with the top ten.

As regards this clone: Its antigen remains unidentified. The sample holds no much larger clone one base away, and base qualities are not on file.

The V end loses 3 bases and the J end loses 8 bases, and a stretch of 13 bases separates them. Reading from cysteine to phenylalanine, the CDR3 counts 13 amino acids. Just the 39-base CDR3 DNA is kept, in frame starting at base 1. The germline V gene encodes CDR1 SGHTA and CDR2 FQGNSA. The receptor comes from a man aged 45-60 years in good health and CMV-seropositive. This sequence uses TRBV7-2 and TRBJ1-1; TRBD1 is a possible D gene, resting on 6 matching bases. The sequenced material came from PBMCs. The base sequence is TGTGCCAGCAGCTTGGGACAAAAACTCGAAGCTTTCTTT. It codes for CASSLGQKLEAFF.